This TCR beta chain is drawn from a study of cytomegalovirus exposure and HLA in healthy donors. In the study overall: Of all 400 or so donors who were genotyped, 70% to 85% belonged to the Caucasian-associated ancestry cluster.

Findings and limits, study-wide: Analyses of presence/absence relied on an assumption of roughly uniform sequencing depth across donors.

The CDR3 sequence is 15 residues long. The germline V gene encodes CDR1 MDHEN and CDR2 SYDVKM. J was trimmed by 8 bases and V by 5 bases; bases with no gene match: 9. PCR primers comprised 60 Vbeta and 13 Jbeta primers. Profiling relied on immunoSEQ multiplex PCR, and the TCRdb table lists in-frame clones only, not all of them. In the table there are about 160,000 clones, approximately 82% of which are singletons. Concerning this clone: The antigen remains unidentified.

The clonotype comes from a male donor in good health and CMV-seronegative. The chain is built from TRBV28 and TRBJ1-6; 7 bases are shared with TRBD1. Sequenced: PBMCs. The CDR3 sequence: CASSLETGTYSPLHF. In DNA, the CDR3 is TGTGCCAGCAGTCTCGAGACAGGGACCTATTCACCCCTCCACTTT. The variable domain in full, completed from reference TRBV28 and TRBJ1-6, reads DVKVTQSSRYLVKRTGEKVFLECVQDMDHENMFWYRQDPGLGLRLIYFSYDVKMKEKGDIPEGYSVSREKKERFSLILESASTNQTSMYLCASSLETGTYSPLHFGNGTRLTVT.